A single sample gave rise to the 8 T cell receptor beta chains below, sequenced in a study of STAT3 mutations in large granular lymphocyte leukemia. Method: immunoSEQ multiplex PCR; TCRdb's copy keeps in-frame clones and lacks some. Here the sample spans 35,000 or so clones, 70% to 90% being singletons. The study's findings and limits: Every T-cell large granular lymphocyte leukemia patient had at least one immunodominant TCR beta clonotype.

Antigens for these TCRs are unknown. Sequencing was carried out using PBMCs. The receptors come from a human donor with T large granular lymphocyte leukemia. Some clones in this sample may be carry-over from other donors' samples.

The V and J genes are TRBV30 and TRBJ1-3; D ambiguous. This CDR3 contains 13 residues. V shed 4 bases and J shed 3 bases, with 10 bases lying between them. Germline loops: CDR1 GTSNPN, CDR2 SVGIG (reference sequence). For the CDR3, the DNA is TGTGCCTGGATGAGGCAGAATGGAAACACCATATATTTT. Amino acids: CAWMRQNGNTIYF.

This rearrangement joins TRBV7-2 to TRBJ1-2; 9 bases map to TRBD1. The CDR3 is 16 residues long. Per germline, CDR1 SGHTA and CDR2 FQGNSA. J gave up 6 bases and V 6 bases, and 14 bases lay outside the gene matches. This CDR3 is CASSLLGIDRGNGYTF. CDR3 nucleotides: TGTGCCAGCAGTCTATTGGGCATTGACAGGGGGAATGGCTACACCTTC.

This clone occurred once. The CDR3 reads CASHQGHSYEQYF. The CDR3 DNA reads TGTGCCAGTCACCAGGGCCACTCCTACGAGCAGTACTTC. The V call is TRBV28, the J call TRBJ2-7; a weak D match, TRBD1 (5 bases). The CDR3 runs to 13 residues. The V and J ends lost 9 bases and 0 bases respectively, with 12 bases between them. The germline V gene encodes CDR1 MDHEN and CDR2 SYDVKM.

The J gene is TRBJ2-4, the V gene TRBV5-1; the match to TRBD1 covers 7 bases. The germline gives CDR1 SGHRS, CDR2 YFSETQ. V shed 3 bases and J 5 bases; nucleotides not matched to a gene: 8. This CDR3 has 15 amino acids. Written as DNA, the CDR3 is TGCGCCAGCAGCTCCCCGGGACAGACCGAAAACATTCAGTACTTC. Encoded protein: CASSSPGQTENIQYF.

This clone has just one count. The CDR3 DNA follows: TGTGCCAGCAGTTTTACTTTCCCGGGACAGGGCTACGAGCAGTACTTC. Its protein product is CASSFTFPGQGYEQYF. The chain combines TRBV6-5 with TRBJ2-7; 9 bases fit TRBD1. This CDR3 region has 16 residues. The germline V gene has CDR1 MNHEY and CDR2 SVGAGI. V lost 4 bases to trimming and J lost 3 bases; unmatched junction nucleotides: 10.

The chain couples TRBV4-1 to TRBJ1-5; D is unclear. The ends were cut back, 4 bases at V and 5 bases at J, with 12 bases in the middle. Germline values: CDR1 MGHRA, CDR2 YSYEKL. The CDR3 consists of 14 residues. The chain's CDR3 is CASSLREGDQPQHF. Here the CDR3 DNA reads TGCGCCAGCAGCCTTCGGGAAGGCGATCAGCCCCAGCATTTT.

The CDR3 reads CASSPTGTLNYEQYF. The CDR3 nucleotides are TGTGCCAGCAGCCCCACCGGGACACTAAACTACGAGCAGTACTTC. V is TRBV11-2 and J is TRBJ2-7; tentatively, D is TRBD1 (6 bases). The germline V gene has CDR1 SGHAT and CDR2 FQNNGV. Trimming left V 5 bases short and J 3 bases short, with 17 bases between. This CDR3 contains 15 residues.

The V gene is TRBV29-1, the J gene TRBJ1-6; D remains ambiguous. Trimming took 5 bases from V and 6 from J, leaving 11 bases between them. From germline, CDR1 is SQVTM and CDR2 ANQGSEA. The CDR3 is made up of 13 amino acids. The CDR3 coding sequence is TGCAGCGTTTCCGACGGATTTAATTCACCCCTCCACTTT. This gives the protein CSVSDGFNSPLHF.